This T cell receptor (beta chain) was profiled in a study of T cell changes during pregnancy in multiple sclerosis. Assay used: immunoSEQ multiplex PCR; TCRdb lists only in-frame clones, some missing. The sample contains 60,000 to 70,000 clones, around nine tenths of which appear only once. CDR1 SQVTM and CDR2 ANQGSEA come from the germline V gene. The CDR3 extends over 14 amino acids. Trimming removed 5 bases at V and 0 bases at J, with 10 bases between. This chain uses TRBV29-1 with TRBJ2-2; tentatively, D is TRBD2 (5 bases). Sequenced here: peripheral blood, sampled in the third trimester of pregnancy. The source of this sequence is a female donor in good health, enrolled as a control in a pregnancy study. This chain's CDR3 is CSVSGLTNTGELFF. As DNA, the CDR3 is TGCAGCGTTTCAGGACTTACGAACACCGGGGAGCTGTTTTTT.